A selection of T cell receptor beta chains follows, all from one sample in a study of cytomegalovirus exposure and HLA in healthy donors. This table comes from immunoSEQ multiplex PCR, and its TCRdb copy is limited to in-frame clones, with some not included. The profile shows tens of thousands of clones, 75% to 85% of them singletons. Source material: PBMCs. The receptor source for this set is a woman aged 35 to 49 in good health and CMV-seronegative. CDR3s include the opening cysteine and the closing phenylalanine or tryptophan. D genes are given only for firm matches. Clone size appears in some rows only: once, few, many, or a class for an expanded clone.

j_gene: TRBJ2-3
abundance: .
d_gene: TRBD1
v_gene: TRBV6-6
CDR3nt: TGTGCCAGCAGTTACGGGGGACAGGGGAAAGATACGCAGTATTTT
CDR3aa: CASSYGGQGKDTQYF

j_gene: TRBJ1-2
abundance: .
d_gene: .
v_gene: TRBV30
CDR3nt: TGTGCCTGTCGGGGACACAACCCGTATGGCTACCCCTTC
CDR3aa: CACRGHNPYGYPF

j_gene: TRBJ2-7
abundance: .
d_gene: .
v_gene: TRBV6-5
CDR3nt: TGTGCCAGCAGCCCTACCTCGACAGGGCAGTACTTC
CDR3aa: CASSPTSTGQYF

j_gene: TRBJ2-7
abundance: .
d_gene: TRBD1
v_gene: TRBV7-6
CDR3nt: TGTGCCAGCAGCCCGGGGACAGCTCATGGGGGTGAGCAGTACTTC
CDR3aa: CASSPGTAHGGEQYF

j_gene: TRBJ1-5
abundance: .
d_gene: .
v_gene: TRBV19
CDR3nt: TGTGCCAGTGCGCACGCAGGTCAGCCCCAGCATTTT
CDR3aa: CASAHAGQPQHF

j_gene: TRBJ1-4
abundance: .
d_gene: TRBD1
v_gene: TRBV29-1
CDR3nt: TGCAGCGTCCTCCGGGACAGGAAAGGTTCTAATGAAAAACTGTTTTTT
CDR3aa: CSVLRDRKGSNEKLFF

j_gene: TRBJ2-2
abundance: .
d_gene: TRBD1
v_gene: TRBV29-1
CDR3nt: TGCAGCGTTGTTGGGACAGCGAACACCGGGGAGCTGTTTTTT
CDR3aa: CSVVGTANTGELFF

j_gene: TRBJ1-4
abundance: few
d_gene: .
v_gene: TRBV7-2
CDR3nt: TGTGCCAGCAGCTTAGCGGGGCAGACGAATGAAAAACTGTTTTTT
CDR3aa: CASSLAGQTNEKLFF

j_gene: TRBJ1-5
abundance: .
d_gene: .
v_gene: TRBV15
CDR3nt: TGTGCCACCGCCGACCGGGTAGGCAATCAGCCCCAGCATTTT
CDR3aa: CATADRVGNQPQHF

j_gene: TRBJ1-1
abundance: .
d_gene: .
v_gene: TRBV10-3
CDR3nt: TGTGCCATCAGTGAGTCGGACAGAGAAGCTTTCTTT
CDR3aa: CAISESDREAFF

j_gene: TRBJ2-7
abundance: .
d_gene: TRBD1
v_gene: TRBV6-1
CDR3nt: TGTGCCAGCAGTGACCCGGGACAGGTATGGAACGAGCAGTACTTC
CDR3aa: CASSDPGQVWNEQYF

j_gene: TRBJ2-1
abundance: .
d_gene: TRBD1
v_gene: TRBV18
CDR3nt: TGTGCCAGCTCACCTGGGACAGGTGAGCAGTTCTTC
CDR3aa: CASSPGTGEQFF

j_gene: TRBJ1-1
abundance: .
d_gene: .
v_gene: TRBV5-1
CDR3nt: TGCGCCAGCAGCCCGGGGGGGAGATGGGGGAACACTGAAGCTTTCTTT
CDR3aa: CASSPGGRWGNTEAFF

j_gene: TRBJ2-7
abundance: once
d_gene: .
v_gene: TRBV5-6
CDR3nt: TGTGCCAGCAGCTCCAGGGTTGGGGAGCAGTACTTC
CDR3aa: CASSSRVGEQYF

j_gene: TRBJ2-1
abundance: .
d_gene: TRBD2
v_gene: TRBV4-1
CDR3nt: TGCGCCAGCAGCCTCCTTAACAGCGGGGGCTACAATGAGCAGTTCTTC
CDR3aa: CASSLLNSGGYNEQFF

j_gene: TRBJ1-5
abundance: .
d_gene: .
v_gene: TRBV6-5
CDR3nt: TGTGCCAGCAGTTCCTTGTCACAGCCGCCGAATCAGCCCCAGCATTTT
CDR3aa: CASSSLSQPPNQPQHF

j_gene: TRBJ1-2
abundance: .
d_gene: TRBD1
v_gene: TRBV10-3
CDR3nt: TGTGCCATCAGTGAGAGGAGACAGGGTGATGGCTACACCTTC
CDR3aa: CAISERRQGDGYTF

j_gene: TRBJ1-1
abundance: .
d_gene: .
v_gene: TRBV10-3
CDR3nt: TGTGCCATCAGTGAGCCCCGACAGTTCTCGAACACTGAAGCTTTCTTT
CDR3aa: CAISEPRQFSNTEAFF

j_gene: TRBJ1-3
abundance: .
d_gene: TRBD1
v_gene: TRBV19
CDR3nt: TGTGCCAGTAGAGTACCTCAGGGGGAAGGAAACACCATATATTTT
CDR3aa: CASRVPQGEGNTIYF

j_gene: TRBJ1-3
abundance: .
d_gene: .
v_gene: TRBV5-1
CDR3nt: TGCGCCAGCAGCTTGTTTGAGGGCAACTCTGGAAACACCATATATTTT
CDR3aa: CASSLFEGNSGNTIYF

j_gene: TRBJ2-1
abundance: few
d_gene: TRBD2
v_gene: TRBV4-1
CDR3nt: TGCGCCAGCAGCCCACCGGGGGGGGTCGGTGAGCAGTTCTTC
CDR3aa: CASSPPGGVGEQFF

j_gene: TRBJ2-7
abundance: .
d_gene: .
v_gene: TRBV6-1
CDR3nt: TGTGCCAGCAGCGGTGGGCCTCGCTCCTACGAGCAGTACTTC
CDR3aa: CASSGGPRSYEQYF

j_gene: TRBJ1-3
abundance: .
d_gene: .
v_gene: TRBV20-1
CDR3nt: TGCAGTGCGGAACAGGGAAACACCATATATTTT
CDR3aa: CSAEQGNTIYF

j_gene: TRBJ1-1
abundance: .
d_gene: .
v_gene: TRBV30
CDR3nt: TGTGCCTGGAGTGTCACAACTGGGGCCTTGAACACTGAAGCTTTCTTT
CDR3aa: CAWSVTTGALNTEAFF

j_gene: TRBJ1-1
abundance: .
d_gene: TRBD1
v_gene: TRBV18
CDR3nt: TGTGCCAGCTCACCACAGCGACAGGGGGCATCTGAAGCTTTCTTT
CDR3aa: CASSPQRQGASEAFF

j_gene: TRBJ2-7
abundance: once
d_gene: TRBD1
v_gene: TRBV7-2
CDR3nt: TGTGCCAGCAGCCGAAGATCCGGGACAGTTTACTACGAGCAGTACTTC
CDR3aa: CASSRRSGTVYYEQYF

j_gene: TRBJ1-5
abundance: .
d_gene: TRBD1
v_gene: TRBV12-5
CDR3nt: TGTGCTAGTGGTTTTATTGACAGGGTGAGCAATCAGCCCCAGCATTTT
CDR3aa: CASGFIDRVSNQPQHF

j_gene: TRBJ2-1
abundance: .
d_gene: TRBD1
v_gene: TRBV5-1
CDR3nt: TGCGCCAGCAGCTTGACGGGACAGGGGGGCCCTGAGCAGTTCTTC
CDR3aa: CASSLTGQGGPEQFF

j_gene: TRBJ1-1
abundance: .
d_gene: .
v_gene: TRBV29-1
CDR3nt: TGCAGCGTTGATAGGACAAACACTGAAGCTTTCTTT
CDR3aa: CSVDRTNTEAFF

j_gene: TRBJ2-2
abundance: once
d_gene: TRBD2
v_gene: TRBV4-2
CDR3nt: TGTGCCAGCAGCCAAGATCTTGCGGGGGGAACGCGGGCCACCGGGGAGCTGTTTTTT
CDR3aa: CASSQDLAGGTRATGELFF

j_gene: TRBJ2-7
abundance: .
d_gene: TRBD2
v_gene: TRBV6-1
CDR3nt: TGTGCCAGCAGGCGGGAGGCCCCGGGCCCCTACGAGCAGTACTTC
CDR3aa: CASRREAPGPYEQYF

j_gene: TRBJ2-7
abundance: .
d_gene: .
v_gene: TRBV5-4
CDR3nt: TGTGCCAGCAGCTCGGGTATCCTCTACGAGCAGTACTTC
CDR3aa: CASSSGILYEQYF

j_gene: TRBJ2-2
abundance: .
d_gene: .
v_gene: TRBV9
CDR3nt: TGTGCCAGCAGCGTAGTAGGCAGCGCGAACACCGGGGAGCTGTTTTTT
CDR3aa: CASSVVGSANTGELFF

j_gene: TRBJ1-4
abundance: .
d_gene: .
v_gene: TRBV5-1
CDR3nt: TGCGCCAGCTCCAAAGGCGGGGATACTAATGAAAAACTGTTTTTT
CDR3aa: CASSKGGDTNEKLFF

j_gene: TRBJ2-2
abundance: .
d_gene: .
v_gene: TRBV28
CDR3nt: TGTGCCAGCAGTTCGGGTCCGACCGGGGAGCTGTTTTTT
CDR3aa: CASSSGPTGELFF

j_gene: TRBJ1-1
abundance: few
d_gene: .
v_gene: TRBV6-1
CDR3nt: TGTGCCAGCAGAGAGGGATTGGGGTTGGGCACTGAAGCTTTCTTT
CDR3aa: CASREGLGLGTEAFF

j_gene: TRBJ1-1
abundance: few
d_gene: .
v_gene: TRBV2
CDR3nt: TGTGCCAGCAGTGAAGGCAGGGCCCGTTTAAAAGCTTTCTTT
CDR3aa: CASSEGRARLKAFF

j_gene: TRBJ1-1
abundance: .
d_gene: TRBD1
v_gene: TRBV19
CDR3nt: TGTGCCAGTAGTACGGGACAGGGCTTTACGAACACTGAAGCTTTCTTT
CDR3aa: CASSTGQGFTNTEAFF

j_gene: TRBJ2-1
abundance: .
d_gene: .
v_gene: TRBV11-2
CDR3nt: TGTGCCAGCAGCTTGATCTCGGGTGCTGAGCAGTTCTTC
CDR3aa: CASSLISGAEQFF

j_gene: TRBJ1-6
abundance: .
d_gene: .
v_gene: TRBV12-2
CDR3nt: TGTGCAAGTCGCAACGGGACAGGTCTCACCCTCCACTTT
CDR3aa: CASRNGTGLTLHF

j_gene: TRBJ2-6
abundance: few
d_gene: .
v_gene: TRBV6-4
CDR3nt: TGTGCCAGCAGTGACACGGACAGAGGCTCTGGGGCCAACGTCCTGACTTTC
CDR3aa: CASSDTDRGSGANVLTF

j_gene: TRBJ1-5
abundance: .
d_gene: TRBD1
v_gene: TRBV4-2
CDR3nt: TGTGCCAGCAGCCAAGACCTGACAGGGGTTCAGCCCCAGCATTTT
CDR3aa: CASSQDLTGVQPQHF

j_gene: TRBJ1-5
abundance: .
d_gene: TRBD1
v_gene: TRBV10-3
CDR3nt: TGTGCCATGCGACAGGGTCCCAATCAGCCCCAGCATTTT
CDR3aa: CAMRQGPNQPQHF

j_gene: TRBJ1-5
abundance: few
d_gene: .
v_gene: TRBV6-5
CDR3nt: TGTGCCAGCAGCCCGGAAGAGGGTCAGCCCCAGCATTTT
CDR3aa: CASSPEEGQPQHF

j_gene: TRBJ2-1
abundance: few
d_gene: .
v_gene: TRBV2
CDR3nt: TGTGCCAGCATATTCGGAATTCAGGGCAATGAGCAGTTCTTC
CDR3aa: CASIFGIQGNEQFF

j_gene: TRBJ1-4
abundance: .
d_gene: TRBD1
v_gene: TRBV4-3
CDR3nt: TGCGCCAGCAGCCAAGATGTACAGGGGGTACGTGAAAATGAAAAACTGTTTTTT
CDR3aa: CASSQDVQGVRENEKLFF

j_gene: TRBJ2-7
abundance: .
d_gene: TRBD2
v_gene: TRBV7-7
CDR3nt: TGTGCCAGCAGTCCCGGGAGGGGCTCCTACGAGCAGTACTTC
CDR3aa: CASSPGRGSYEQYF

j_gene: TRBJ1-4
abundance: .
d_gene: .
v_gene: TRBV6-5
CDR3nt: TGTGCCAGCAGTTATCTCCAGGGGCAAAAACTGTTTTTT
CDR3aa: CASSYLQGQKLFF

j_gene: TRBJ1-6
abundance: .
d_gene: TRBD1
v_gene: TRBV2
CDR3nt: TGTGCCAGCAGTGCCCTAGGACAGGAGCTAAATTCACCCCTCCACTTT
CDR3aa: CASSALGQELNSPLHF

j_gene: TRBJ1-1
abundance: .
d_gene: .
v_gene: TRBV9
CDR3nt: TGTGCCAGCAGCGTAACAGGGAACACTGAAGCTTTCTTT
CDR3aa: CASSVTGNTEAFF